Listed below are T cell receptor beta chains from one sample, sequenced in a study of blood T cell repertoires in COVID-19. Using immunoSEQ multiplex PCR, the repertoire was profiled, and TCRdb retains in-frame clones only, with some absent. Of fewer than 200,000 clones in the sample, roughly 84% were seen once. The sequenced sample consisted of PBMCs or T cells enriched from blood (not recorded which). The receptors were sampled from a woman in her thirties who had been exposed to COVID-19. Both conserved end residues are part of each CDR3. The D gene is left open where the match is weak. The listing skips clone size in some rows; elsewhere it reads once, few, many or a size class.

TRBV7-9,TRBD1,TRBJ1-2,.,CASSLNRGINYGYTF,TGTGCCAGCAGCCTAAACAGGGGGATAAACTATGGCTACACCTTC
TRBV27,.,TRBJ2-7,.,CASHGGTEVYEQYF,TGTGCCAGCCATGGGGGGACGGAGGTCTACGAGCAGTACTTC
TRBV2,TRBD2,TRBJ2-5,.,CASSAGTSGGDRETQYF,TGTGCCAGCAGTGCGGGGACTAGCGGGGGGGACCGGGAGACCCAGTACTTC
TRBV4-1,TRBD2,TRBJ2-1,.,CASSQQLAGGLNEQFF,TGCGCCAGCAGCCAACAACTAGCGGGGGGGCTCAATGAGCAGTTCTTC
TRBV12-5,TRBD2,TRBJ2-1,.,CASGQRTSGTSGGNEQFF,TGTGCTAGTGGTCAGCGTACCTCCGGGACTAGCGGGGGTAATGAGCAGTTCTTC
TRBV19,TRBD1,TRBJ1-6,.,CASSIRLGQGFNSPLHF,TGTGCCAGTAGTATTCGCTTGGGACAGGGATTTAATTCACCCCTCCACTTT
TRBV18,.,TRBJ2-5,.,CASSSLREETQYF,TGTGCCAGCTCTTCTCTTCGTGAAGAGACCCAGTACTTC
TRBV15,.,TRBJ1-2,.,CATSRDGARARGYTF,TGTGCCACCAGCAGAGATGGAGCCAGGGCCCGTGGCTACACCTTC
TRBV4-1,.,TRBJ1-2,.,CASSPGQYGYTF,TGCGCCAGCAGCCCCGGACAGTATGGCTACACCTTC
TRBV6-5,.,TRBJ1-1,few,CATVTQSSNTEAFF,TGTGCCACCGTTACACAGAGTTCGAACACTGAAGCTTTCTTT
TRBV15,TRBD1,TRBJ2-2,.,CATSRGPTGGSGSGELFF,TGTGCCACCAGCAGAGGCCCCACAGGGGGAAGCGGCTCCGGGGAGCTGTTTTTT
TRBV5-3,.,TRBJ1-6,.,CARSSGRAVALHF,TGTGCCAGAAGCTCAGGCAGGGCAGTGGCCCTCCACTTT
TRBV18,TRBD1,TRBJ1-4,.,CASSQDREKLFF,TGTGCCAGCTCACAGGACAGGGAAAAACTGTTTTTT
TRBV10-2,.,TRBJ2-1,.,CASSDGASSYNEQFF,TGCGCCAGCAGTGATGGGGCGAGCTCCTACAATGAGCAGTTCTTC
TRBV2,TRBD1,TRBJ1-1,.,CASTSSGTGVQTEAFF,TGTGCCAGCACCAGCTCCGGGACAGGGGTGCAGACTGAAGCTTTCTTT
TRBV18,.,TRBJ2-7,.,CASSPSTGGPGEQYF,TGTGCCAGCTCACCAAGCACCGGGGGGCCGGGGGAGCAGTACTTC
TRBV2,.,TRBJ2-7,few,CASGLTESYEQYF,TGTGCCAGCGGCCTGACAGAGTCCTACGAGCAGTACTTC
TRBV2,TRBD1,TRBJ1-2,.,CASPGQGSPYGYTF,TGTGCCAGCCCGGGACAGGGATCTCCCTATGGCTACACCTTC
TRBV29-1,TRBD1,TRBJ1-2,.,CSVDEDRGNTRGYGYTF,TGCAGCGTTGACGAAGACAGGGGAAATACCCGTGGCTATGGCTACACCTTC
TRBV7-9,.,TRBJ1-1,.,CASSITETEAFF,TGTGCCAGCAGCATCACAGAGACTGAAGCTTTCTTT
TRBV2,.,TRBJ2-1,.,CASSVGSHNEQFF,TGTGCCAGCAGTGTCGGGAGCCACAATGAGCAGTTCTTC
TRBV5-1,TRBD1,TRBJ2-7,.,CASSSFPGTGYEQYF,TGCGCCAGCAGCTCGTTCCCTGGGACAGGCTACGAGCAGTACTTC